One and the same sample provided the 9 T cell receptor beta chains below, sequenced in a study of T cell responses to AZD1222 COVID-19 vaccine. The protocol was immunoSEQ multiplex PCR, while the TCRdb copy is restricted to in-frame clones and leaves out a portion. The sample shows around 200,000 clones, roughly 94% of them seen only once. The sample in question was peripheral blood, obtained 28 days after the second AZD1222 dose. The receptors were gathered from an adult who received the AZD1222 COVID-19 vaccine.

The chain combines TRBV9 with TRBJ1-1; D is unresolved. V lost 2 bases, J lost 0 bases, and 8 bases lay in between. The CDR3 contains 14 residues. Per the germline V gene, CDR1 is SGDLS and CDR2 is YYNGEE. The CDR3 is CASSVASVNTEAFF. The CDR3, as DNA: TGTGCCAGCAGCGTCGCCTCGGTGAACACTGAAGCTTTCTTT.

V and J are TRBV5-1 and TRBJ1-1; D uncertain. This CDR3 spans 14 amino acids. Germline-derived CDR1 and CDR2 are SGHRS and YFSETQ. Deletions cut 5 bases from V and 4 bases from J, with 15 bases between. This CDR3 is CASSSGPRGTEAFF. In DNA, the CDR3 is TGCGCCAGCAGTTCAGGACCCCGGGGCACTGAAGCTTTCTTT.

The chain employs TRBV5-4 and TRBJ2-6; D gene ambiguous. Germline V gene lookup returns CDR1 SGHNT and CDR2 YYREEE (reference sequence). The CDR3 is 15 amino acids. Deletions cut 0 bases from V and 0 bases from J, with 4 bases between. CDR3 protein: CASSLEGSGANVLTF. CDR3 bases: TGTGCCAGCAGCTTGGAAGGCTCTGGGGCCAACGTCCTGACTTTC. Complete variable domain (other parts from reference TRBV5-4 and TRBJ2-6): ETGVTQSPTHLIKTRGQQVTLRCSSQSGHNTVSWYQQALGQGPQFIFQYYREEENGRGNFPPRFSGLQFPNYSSELNVNALELDDSALYLCASSLEGSGANVLTFGAGSRLTVL.

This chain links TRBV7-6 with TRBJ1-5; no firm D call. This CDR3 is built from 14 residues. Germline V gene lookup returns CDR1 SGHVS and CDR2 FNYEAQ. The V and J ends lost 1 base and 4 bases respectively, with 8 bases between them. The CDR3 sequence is CASSLVAGNQPQHF. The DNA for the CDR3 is TGTGCCAGCAGCTTAGTGGCAGGAAATCAGCCCCAGCATTTT.

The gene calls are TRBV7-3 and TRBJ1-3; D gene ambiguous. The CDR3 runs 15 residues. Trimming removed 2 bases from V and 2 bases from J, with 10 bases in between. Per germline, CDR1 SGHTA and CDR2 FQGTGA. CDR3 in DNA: TGTGCCAGCAGCTTATTTCCAGCCCCTGGAAACACCATATATTTT. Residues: CASSLFPAPGNTIYF.

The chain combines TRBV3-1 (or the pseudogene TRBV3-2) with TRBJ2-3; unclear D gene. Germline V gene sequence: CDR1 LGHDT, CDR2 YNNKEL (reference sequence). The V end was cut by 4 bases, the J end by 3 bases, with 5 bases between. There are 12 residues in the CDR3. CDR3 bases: TGTGCCAGCAGCCGGGATACAGATACGCAGTATTTT. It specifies CASSRDTDTQYF.

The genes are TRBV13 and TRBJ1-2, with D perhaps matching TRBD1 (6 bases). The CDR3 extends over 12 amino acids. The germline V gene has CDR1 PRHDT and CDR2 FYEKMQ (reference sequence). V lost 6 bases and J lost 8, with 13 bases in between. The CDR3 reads CASRWRGSGYTF. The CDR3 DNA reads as TGTGCCAGCAGATGGAGGGGGAGCGGCTACACCTTC.

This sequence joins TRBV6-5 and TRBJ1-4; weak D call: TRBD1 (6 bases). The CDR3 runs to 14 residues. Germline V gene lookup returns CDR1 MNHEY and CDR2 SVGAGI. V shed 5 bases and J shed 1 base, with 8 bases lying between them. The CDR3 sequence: CASSLDRTNEKLFF. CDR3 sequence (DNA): TGTGCCAGCAGTCTGGACAGAACTAATGAAAAACTGTTTTTT.

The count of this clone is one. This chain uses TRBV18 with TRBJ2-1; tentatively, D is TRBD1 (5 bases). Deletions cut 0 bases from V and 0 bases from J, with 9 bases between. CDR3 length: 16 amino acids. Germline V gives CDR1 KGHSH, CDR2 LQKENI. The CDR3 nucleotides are TGTGCCAGCTCACCACCGCAGACAGCCTCCTACAATGAGCAGTTCTTC. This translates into CASSPPQTASYNEQFF. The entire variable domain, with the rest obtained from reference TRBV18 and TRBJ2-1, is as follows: NAGVMQNPRHLVRRRGQEARLRCSPMKGHSHVYWYRQLPEEGLKFMVYLQKENIIDESGMPKERFSAEFPKEGPSILRIQQVVRGDSAAYFCASSPPQTASYNEQFFGPGTRLTVL.